These T cell receptor beta chains were read from a single sample in a study of blood T cell repertoires in COVID-19. Libraries were prepared by immunoSEQ multiplex PCR; TCRdb keeps only in-frame clonotypes and omits some of them. The data contain around 130,000 clones, about 86% of them seen just once; the ten biggest clones take up 2.4%. Source material: PBMCs or T cells enriched from blood (not recorded which). All receptors derive from a man aged 40-49 years with acute COVID-19. CDR3s include the opening cysteine and the closing phenylalanine or tryptophan. Part of the rows lack a size; the others show once, few, many or a class for expanded clones.

clone_size | v_call | cdr3_aa
- | TRBV27 | CASRLTDYNSPLHF
- | TRBV19 | CASTLGRATKNIQYF
once | TRBV2 | CASSPDRDIEAFF
- | TRBV18 | CASSPPAGGNNEQFF
- | TRBV11-3 | CASSSDPQGAEQYF
- | TRBV7-2 | CASSSAGVLYEQYF
- | TRBV10-1 | CATQPGSYNEQFF
- | TRBV3-1/TRBV3-2 | CASSQGTGQGNYGYTF
- | TRBV19 | CASSNRQGRRNTEAFF
- | TRBV23-1 | CARAGPSGSNYEQYF
- | TRBV5-1 | CASSLWRDAEAFF
- | TRBV5-1 | CASSPTGSHGYTF
- | TRBV5-1 | CASSPLFDPGGESETQYF
- | TRBV20-1 | CSASNFPGTAPSGYTF
few | TRBV5-1 | CASSFGRATGNTIYF
few | TRBV14 | CASSRSRDGYGYTF
- | TRBV5-1 | CASSLAETGGNQPQHF
- | TRBV30 | CAWVAGGTDTQYF
- | TRBV6-2/TRBV6-3 | CASSSPWLGVTEAFF
- | TRBV5-1 | CASSLTGDHSNQPQHF
once | TRBV6-5 | CASSYSTGRPYEQYF
few | TRBV19 | CASTSTGSSNQPQHF
- | TRBV5-1 | CASYDRGGGNEQFF
once | TRBV3-1/TRBV3-2 | CASSQVDSSYEQYF
- | TRBV3-1/TRBV3-2 | CASSQEGTGNEQFF
- | TRBV28 | CASNPSFFGDYNEQFF
- | TRBV7-2 | CASSFGGDNYGYTF
- | TRBV18 | CASSLEETGTGYNSPLHF
- | TRBV27 | CASSQSVRGGNYGYTF
few | TRBV9 | CASSVDPGGSYNSPLHF
- | TRBV3-1/TRBV3-2 | CASSRHQETQYF
- | TRBV7-9 | CASSPYYTQFF